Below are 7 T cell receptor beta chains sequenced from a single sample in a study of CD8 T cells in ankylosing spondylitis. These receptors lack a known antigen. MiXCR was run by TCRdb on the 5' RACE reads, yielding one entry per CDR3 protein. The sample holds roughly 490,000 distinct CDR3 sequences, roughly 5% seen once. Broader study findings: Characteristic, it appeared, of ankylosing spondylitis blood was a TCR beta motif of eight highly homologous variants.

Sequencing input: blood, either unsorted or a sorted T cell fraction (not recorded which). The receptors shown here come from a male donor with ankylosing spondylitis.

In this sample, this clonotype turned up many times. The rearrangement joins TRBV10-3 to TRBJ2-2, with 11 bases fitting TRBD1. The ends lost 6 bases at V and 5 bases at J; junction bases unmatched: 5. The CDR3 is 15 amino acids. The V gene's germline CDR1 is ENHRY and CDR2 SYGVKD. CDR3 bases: TGTGCCATCAGCCCCGGGACAGGGGGAACCGGGGAGCTGTTTTTT. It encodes CAISPGTGGTGELFF.

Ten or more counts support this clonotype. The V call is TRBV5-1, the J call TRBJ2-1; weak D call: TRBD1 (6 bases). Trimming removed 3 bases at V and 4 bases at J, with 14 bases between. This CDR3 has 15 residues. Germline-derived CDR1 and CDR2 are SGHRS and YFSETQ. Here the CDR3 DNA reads TGCGCCAGCAGCTACCGACAGGCCCAATACAATGAGCAGTTCTTC. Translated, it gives CASSYRQAQYNEQFF.

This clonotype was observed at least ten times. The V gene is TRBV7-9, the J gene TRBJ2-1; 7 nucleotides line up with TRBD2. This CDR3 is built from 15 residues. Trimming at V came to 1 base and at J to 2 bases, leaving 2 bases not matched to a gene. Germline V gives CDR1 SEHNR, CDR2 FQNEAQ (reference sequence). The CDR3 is CASSLEGTTYNEQFF. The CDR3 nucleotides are TGTGCCAGCAGCTTAGAAGGGACTACCTACAATGAGCAGTTCTTC.

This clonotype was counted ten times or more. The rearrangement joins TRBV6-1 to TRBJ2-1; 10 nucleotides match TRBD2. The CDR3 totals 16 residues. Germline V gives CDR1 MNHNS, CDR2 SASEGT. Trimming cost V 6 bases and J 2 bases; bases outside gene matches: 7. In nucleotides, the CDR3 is TGTGCCAGCAGGACTCTAGCGGGGGTGGCCTACAATGAGCAGTTCTTC. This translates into CASRTLAGVAYNEQFF.

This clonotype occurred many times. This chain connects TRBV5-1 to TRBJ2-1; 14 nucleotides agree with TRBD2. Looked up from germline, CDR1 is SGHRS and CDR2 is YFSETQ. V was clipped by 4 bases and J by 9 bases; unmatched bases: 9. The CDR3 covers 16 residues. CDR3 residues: CASSGRLAGGPGEQFF. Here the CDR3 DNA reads TGCGCCAGCAGCGGGCGACTAGCGGGGGGGCCGGGTGAGCAGTTCTTC. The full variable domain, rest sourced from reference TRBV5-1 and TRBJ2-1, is KAGVTQTPRYLIKTRGQQVTLSCSPISGHRSVSWYQQTPGQGLQFLFEYFSETQRNKGNFPGRFSGRQFSNSRSEMNVSTLELGDSALYLCASSGRLAGGPGEQFFGPGTRLTVL.

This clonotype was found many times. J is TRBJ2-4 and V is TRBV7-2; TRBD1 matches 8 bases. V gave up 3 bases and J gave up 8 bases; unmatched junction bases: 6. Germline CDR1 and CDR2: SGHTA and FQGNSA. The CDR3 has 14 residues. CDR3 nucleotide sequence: TGTGCCAGCAGCTTTAGGACAGGGCTGGACATTCAGTACTTC. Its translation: CASSFRTGLDIQYF.

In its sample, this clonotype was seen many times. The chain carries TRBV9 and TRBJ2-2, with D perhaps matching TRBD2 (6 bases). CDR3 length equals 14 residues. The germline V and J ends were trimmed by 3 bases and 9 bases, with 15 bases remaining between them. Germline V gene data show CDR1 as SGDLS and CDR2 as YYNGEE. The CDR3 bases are TGTGCCAGCAGCGCTTCGGGGGAGGTCAGGGAGCTGTTTTTT. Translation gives CASSASGEVRELFF.